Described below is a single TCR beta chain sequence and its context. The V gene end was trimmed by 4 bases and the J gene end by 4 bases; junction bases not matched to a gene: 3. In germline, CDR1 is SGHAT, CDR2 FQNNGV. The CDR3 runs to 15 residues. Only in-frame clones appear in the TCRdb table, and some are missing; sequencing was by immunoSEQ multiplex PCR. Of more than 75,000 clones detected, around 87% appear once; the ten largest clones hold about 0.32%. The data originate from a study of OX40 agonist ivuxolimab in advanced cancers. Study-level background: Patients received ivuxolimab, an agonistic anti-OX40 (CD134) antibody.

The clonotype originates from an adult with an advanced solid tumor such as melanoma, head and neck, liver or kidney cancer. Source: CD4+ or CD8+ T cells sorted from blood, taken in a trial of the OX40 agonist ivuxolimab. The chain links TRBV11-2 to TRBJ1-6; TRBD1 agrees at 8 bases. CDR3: CASSSQGAYNSPLHF. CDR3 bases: TGTGCCAGCAGCTCCCAGGGGGCGTATAATTCACCCCTCCACTTT.